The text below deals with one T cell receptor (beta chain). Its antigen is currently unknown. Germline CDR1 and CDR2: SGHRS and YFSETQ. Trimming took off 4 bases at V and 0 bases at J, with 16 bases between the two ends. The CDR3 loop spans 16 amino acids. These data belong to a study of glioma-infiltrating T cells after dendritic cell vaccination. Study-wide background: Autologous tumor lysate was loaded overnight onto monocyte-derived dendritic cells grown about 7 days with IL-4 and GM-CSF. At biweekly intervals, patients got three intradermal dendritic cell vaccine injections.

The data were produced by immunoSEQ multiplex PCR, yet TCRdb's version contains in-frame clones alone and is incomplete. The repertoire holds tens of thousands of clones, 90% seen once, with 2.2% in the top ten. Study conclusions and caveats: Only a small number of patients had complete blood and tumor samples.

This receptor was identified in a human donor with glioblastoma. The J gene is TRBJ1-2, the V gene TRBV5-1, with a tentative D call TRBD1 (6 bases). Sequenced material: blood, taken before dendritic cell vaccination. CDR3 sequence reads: CASSVGHHTSNYGYTF. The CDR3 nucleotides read TGCGCCAGCAGCGTGGGACACCATACGTCTAACTATGGCTACACCTTC.